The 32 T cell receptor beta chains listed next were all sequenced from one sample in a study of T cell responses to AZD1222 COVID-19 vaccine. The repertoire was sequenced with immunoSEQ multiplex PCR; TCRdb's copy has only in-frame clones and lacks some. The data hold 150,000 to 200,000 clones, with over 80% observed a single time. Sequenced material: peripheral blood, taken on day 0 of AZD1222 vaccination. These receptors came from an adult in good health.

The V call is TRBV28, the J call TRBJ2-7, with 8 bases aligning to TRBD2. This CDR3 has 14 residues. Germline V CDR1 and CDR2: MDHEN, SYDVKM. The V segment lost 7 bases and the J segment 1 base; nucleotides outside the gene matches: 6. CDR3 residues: CASNGGELSYEQYF. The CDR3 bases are TGTGCCAGCAACGGGGGGGAACTTTCCTACGAGCAGTACTTC.

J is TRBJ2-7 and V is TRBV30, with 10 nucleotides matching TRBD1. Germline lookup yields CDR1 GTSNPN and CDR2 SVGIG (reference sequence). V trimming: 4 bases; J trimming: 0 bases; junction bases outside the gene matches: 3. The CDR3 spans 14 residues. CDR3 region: CAWKRTGGSYEQYF. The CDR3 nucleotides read TGTGCCTGGAAGCGGACAGGGGGCTCCTACGAGCAGTACTTC.

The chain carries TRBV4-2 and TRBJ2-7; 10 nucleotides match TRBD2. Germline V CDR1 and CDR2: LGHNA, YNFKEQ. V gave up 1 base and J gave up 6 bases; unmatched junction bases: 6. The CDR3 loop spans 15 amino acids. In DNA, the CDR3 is TGTGCCAGCAGCCAAGCGAGCGGGGGGGCAGTCGAGCAGTACTTC. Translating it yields CASSQASGGAVEQYF.

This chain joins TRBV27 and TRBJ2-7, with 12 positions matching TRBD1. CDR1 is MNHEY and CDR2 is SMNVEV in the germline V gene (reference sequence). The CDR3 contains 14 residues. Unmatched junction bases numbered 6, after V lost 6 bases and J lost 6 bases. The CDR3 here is CASRGTGGAIEQYF. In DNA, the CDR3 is TGTGCCAGCAGGGGGACAGGGGGCGCGATCGAGCAGTACTTC.

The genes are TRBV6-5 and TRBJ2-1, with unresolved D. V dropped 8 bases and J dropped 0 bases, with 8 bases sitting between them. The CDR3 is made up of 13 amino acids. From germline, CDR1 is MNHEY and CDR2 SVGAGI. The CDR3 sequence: CASLKDSYNEQFF. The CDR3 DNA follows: TGTGCCAGCTTAAAGGACTCCTACAATGAGCAGTTCTTC.

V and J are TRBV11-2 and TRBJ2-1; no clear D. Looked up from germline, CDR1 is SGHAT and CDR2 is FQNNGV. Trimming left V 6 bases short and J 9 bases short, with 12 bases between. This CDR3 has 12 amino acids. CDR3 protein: CASSSVGSEQFF. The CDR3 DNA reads TGTGCCAGCAGTTCAGTCGGCAGTGAGCAGTTCTTC.

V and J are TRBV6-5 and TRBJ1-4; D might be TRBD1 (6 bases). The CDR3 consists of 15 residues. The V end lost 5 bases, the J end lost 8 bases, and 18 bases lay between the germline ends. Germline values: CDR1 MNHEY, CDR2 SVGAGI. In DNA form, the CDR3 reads TGTGCCAGCAGTCTCTCTACAGGGTTGACGGAAAAACTGTTTTTT. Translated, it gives CASSLSTGLTEKLFF.

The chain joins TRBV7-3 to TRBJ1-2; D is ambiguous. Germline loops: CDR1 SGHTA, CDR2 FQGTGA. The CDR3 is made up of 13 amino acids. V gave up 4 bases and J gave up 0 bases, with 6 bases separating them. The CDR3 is CASSSSSNYGYTF. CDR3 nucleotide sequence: TGTGCCAGCAGCTCGTCTTCTAACTATGGCTACACCTTC.

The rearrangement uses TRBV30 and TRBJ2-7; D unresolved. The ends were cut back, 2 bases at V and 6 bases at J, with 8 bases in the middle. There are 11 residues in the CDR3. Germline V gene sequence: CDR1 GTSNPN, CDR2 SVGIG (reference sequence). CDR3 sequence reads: CAWSTRLEQYF. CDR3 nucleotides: TGTGCCTGGAGTACGCGGCTCGAGCAGTACTTC. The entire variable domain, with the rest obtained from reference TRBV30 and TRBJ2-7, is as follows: SQTIHQWPATLVQPVGSPLSLECTVEGTSNPNLYWYRQAAGRGLQLLFYSVGIGQISSEVPQNLSASRPQDRQFILSSKKLLLSDSGFYLCAWSTRLEQYFGPGTRLTVT.

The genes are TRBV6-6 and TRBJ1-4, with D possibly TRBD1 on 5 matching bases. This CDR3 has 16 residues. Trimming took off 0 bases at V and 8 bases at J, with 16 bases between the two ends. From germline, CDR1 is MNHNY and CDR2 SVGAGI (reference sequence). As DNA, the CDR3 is TGTGCCAGCAGTTACTCGTGGTGGCAGGGTGTGGAAAAACTGTTTTTT. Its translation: CASSYSWWQGVEKLFF.

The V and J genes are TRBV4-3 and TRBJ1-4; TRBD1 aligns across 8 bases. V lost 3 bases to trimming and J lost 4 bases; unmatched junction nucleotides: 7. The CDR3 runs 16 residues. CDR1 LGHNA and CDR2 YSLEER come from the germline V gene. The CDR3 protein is CASSQAVGQGNEKLFF. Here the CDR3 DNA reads TGCGCCAGCAGCCAGGCCGTCGGACAGGGTAATGAAAAACTGTTTTTT.

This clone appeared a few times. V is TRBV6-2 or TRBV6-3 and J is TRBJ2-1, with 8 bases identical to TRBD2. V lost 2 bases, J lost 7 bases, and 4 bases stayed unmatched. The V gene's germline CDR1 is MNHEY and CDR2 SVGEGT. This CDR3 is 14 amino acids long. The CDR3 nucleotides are TGTGCCAGCAGTTACGACACTAGCGGAAATGAGCAGTTCTTC. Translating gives CASSYDTSGNEQFF.

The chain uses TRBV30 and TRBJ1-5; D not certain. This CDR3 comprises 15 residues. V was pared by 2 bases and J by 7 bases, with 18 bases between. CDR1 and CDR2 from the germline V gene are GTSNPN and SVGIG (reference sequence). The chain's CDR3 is CAWSSPSYVGQPQHF. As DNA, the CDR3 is TGTGCCTGGAGTTCACCAAGCTACGTGGGGCAGCCCCAGCATTTT.

This chain's CDR3 is CASSQVMTSGRGGQETQYF. CDR3 nucleotide sequence: TGTGCCAGCAGCCAAGTGATGACTAGCGGGAGGGGAGGGCAAGAGACCCAGTACTTC. The V gene is TRBV3-1 (or the pseudogene TRBV3-2), the J gene TRBJ2-5; 14 positions agree with TRBD2. This CDR3 region has 19 residues. The germline CDR1 and CDR2 sequences are LGHDT and YNNKEL (reference sequence). The trim removed 1 base at V and 2 bases at J, leaving 9 bases unmatched.

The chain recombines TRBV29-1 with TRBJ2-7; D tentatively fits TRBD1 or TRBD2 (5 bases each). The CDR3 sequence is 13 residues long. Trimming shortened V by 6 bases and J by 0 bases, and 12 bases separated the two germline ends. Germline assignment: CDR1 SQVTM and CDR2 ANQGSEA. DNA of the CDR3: TGCAGCGTCCGGGACCCTAGCTCCTACGAGCAGTACTTC. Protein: CSVRDPSSYEQYF.

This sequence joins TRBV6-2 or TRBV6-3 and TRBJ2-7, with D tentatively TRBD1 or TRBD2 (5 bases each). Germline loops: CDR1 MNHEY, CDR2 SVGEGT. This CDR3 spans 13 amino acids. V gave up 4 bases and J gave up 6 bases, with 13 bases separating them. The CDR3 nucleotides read TGTGCCAGCAGTTGGGACGGGCAGTTCGAGCAGTACTTC. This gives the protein CASSWDGQFEQYF.

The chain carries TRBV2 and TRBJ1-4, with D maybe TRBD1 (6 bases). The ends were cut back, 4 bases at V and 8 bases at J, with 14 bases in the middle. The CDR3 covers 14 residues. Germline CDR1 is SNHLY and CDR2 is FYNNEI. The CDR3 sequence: CASSVGTRGEKLFF. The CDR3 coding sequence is TGTGCCAGCAGTGTCGGGACAAGAGGAGAAAAACTGTTTTTT.

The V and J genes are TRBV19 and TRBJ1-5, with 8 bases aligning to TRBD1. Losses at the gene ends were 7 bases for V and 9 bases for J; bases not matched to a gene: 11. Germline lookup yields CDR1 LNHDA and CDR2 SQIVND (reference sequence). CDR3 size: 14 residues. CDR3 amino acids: CASKSNRGNWPQHF. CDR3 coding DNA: TGTGCCAGTAAATCGAACAGGGGGAATTGGCCCCAGCATTTT.

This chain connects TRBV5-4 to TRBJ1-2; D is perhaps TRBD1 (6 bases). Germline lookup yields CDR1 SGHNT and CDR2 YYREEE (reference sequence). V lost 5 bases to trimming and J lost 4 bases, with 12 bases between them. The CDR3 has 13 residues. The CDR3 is CASSSGDGYGYTF. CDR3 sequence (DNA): TGTGCCAGCAGTTCAGGGGACGGCTATGGCTACACCTTC.

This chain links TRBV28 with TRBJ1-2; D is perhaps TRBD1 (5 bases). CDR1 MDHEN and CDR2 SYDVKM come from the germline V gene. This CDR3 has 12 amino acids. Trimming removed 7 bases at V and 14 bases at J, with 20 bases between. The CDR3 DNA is TGTGCCAGCAAAACCGGGACTACATCCAGTACCTTC. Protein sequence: CASKTGTTSSTF.

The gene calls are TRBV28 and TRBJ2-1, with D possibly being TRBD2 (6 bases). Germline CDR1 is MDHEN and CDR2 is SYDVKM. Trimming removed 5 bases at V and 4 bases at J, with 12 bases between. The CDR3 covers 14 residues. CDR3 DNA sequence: TGTGCCAGCAGTACCCGGGACTCTTACAATGAGCAGTTCTTC. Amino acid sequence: CASSTRDSYNEQFF.

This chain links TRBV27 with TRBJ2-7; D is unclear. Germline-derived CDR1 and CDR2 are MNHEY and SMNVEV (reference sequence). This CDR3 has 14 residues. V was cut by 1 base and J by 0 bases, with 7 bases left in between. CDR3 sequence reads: CASSLYVNSYEQYF. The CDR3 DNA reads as TGTGCCAGCAGTTTATACGTGAACTCCTACGAGCAGTACTTC.

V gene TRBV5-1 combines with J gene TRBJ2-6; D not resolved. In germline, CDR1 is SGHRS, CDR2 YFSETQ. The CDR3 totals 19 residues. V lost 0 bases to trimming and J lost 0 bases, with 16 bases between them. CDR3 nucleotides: TGCGCCAGCAGCTTGGCGCTACCCATAGCCCTCTCTGGGGCCAACGTCCTGACTTTC. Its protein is CASSLALPIALSGANVLTF.

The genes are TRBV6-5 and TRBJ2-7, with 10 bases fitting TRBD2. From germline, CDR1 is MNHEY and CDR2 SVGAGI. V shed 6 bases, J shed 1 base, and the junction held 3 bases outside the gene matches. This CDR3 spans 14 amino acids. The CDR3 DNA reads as TGTGCCAGCAGAAATAGCGGGGGGTCCTACGAGCAGTACTTC. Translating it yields CASRNSGGSYEQYF.

The CDR3 sequence is CASSEQTYEQYF. The CDR3 nucleotides read TGTGCCAGCAGTGAACAGACCTACGAGCAGTACTTC. The V and J genes are TRBV6-1 and TRBJ2-7; D call uncertain. Germline CDR1 and CDR2: MNHNS and SASEGT. The CDR3 sequence is 12 residues long. Trimming shortened V by 2 bases and J by 2 bases, and 4 bases separated the two germline ends.

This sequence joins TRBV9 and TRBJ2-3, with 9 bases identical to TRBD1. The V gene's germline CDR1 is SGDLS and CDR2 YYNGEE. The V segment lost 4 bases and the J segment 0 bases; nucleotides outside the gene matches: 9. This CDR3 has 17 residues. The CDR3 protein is CASSTGQGAPSTDTQYF. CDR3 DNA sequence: TGTGCCAGCAGCACGGGACAGGGAGCCCCTAGCACAGATACGCAGTATTTT.

The CDR3 DNA follows: TGTGCCAGCAGCCCGGTTCCGGAGACCCAGTACTTC. Its protein product is CASSPVPETQYF. The genes are TRBV3-1 (or the pseudogene TRBV3-2) and TRBJ2-5; D unresolved. V was trimmed by 4 bases and J by 5 bases, leaving 8 bases between them. CDR1 is LGHDT, CDR2 YNNKEL, per germline (reference sequence). The CDR3 spans 12 residues.

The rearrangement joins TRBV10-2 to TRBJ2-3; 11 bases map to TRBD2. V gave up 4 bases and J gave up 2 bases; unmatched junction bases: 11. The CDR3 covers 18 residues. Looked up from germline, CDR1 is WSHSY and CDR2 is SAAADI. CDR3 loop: CASSVGLAGGGYTDTQYF. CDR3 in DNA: TGCGCCAGCAGTGTCGGGCTAGCGGGGGGCGGTTACACAGATACGCAGTATTTT.

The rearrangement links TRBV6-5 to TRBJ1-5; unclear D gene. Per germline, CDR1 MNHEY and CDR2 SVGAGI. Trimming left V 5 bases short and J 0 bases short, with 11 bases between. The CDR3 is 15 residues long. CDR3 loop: CASSIRGTSNQPQHF. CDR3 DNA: TGTGCCAGCAGTATACGGGGAACTAGCAATCAGCCCCAGCATTTT.

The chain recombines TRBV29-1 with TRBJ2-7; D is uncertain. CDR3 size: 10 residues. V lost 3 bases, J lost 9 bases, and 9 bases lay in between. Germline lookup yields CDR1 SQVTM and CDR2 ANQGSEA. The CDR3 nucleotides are TGCAGCGTTGATACCGGTGCGCAGTACTTC. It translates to CSVDTGAQYF.

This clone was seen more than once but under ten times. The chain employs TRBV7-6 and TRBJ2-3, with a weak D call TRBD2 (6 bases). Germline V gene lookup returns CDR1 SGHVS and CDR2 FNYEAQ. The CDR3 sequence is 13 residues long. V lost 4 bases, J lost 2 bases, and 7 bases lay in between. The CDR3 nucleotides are TGTGCCAGCAGCTGGACTAACACAGATACGCAGTATTTT. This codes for CASSWTNTDTQYF.

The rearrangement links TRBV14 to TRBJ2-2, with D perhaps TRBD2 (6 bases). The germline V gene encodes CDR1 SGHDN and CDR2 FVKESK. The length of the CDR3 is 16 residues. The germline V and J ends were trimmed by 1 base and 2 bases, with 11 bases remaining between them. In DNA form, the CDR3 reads TGTGCCAGCAGCCAAGTTCCCGGGGGAAACACCGGGGAGCTGTTTTTT. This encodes CASSQVPGGNTGELFF.